This is a list of T cell receptor beta chains from one sample in a study of a mutant IDH1 vaccine in newly diagnosed glioma. Antigens for these TCRs are unknown. Generated by immunoSEQ multiplex PCR, the TCRdb table keeps only in-frame clones and is missing some. The sample contains about 94,000 clones, nearly 90% of which appear only once. The material was PBMCs, obtained from a glioma patient whose treatment included an IDH1 peptide vaccine. These TCRs come from a woman between 45 and 60 years old with glioma. CDR3s include the opening cysteine and the closing phenylalanine or tryptophan. Each record gives: J gene, CDR3 length, V gene, CDR3 protein.

TRBJ2-7 13 TRBV2 CASMGRENYEQYF
TRBJ1-3 16 TRBV11-2 CASSLEDHKAGNTIYF
TRBJ2-1 12 TRBV28 CASSIVYNEQFF
TRBJ2-7 13 TRBV5-1 CASSVSGQGDQYF
TRBJ2-1 14 TRBV29-1 CSVSRTGMGNEQFF
TRBJ1-4 17 TRBV10-3 CAISDSLWASTNEKLFF
TRBJ1-1 18 TRBV15 CATSRDQRTPQGNTEAFF
TRBJ1-4 15 TRBV7-8 CASSLAEDGNEKLFF
TRBJ1-4 15 TRBV4-1 CASSQDLRRGEKLFF
TRBJ2-3 14 TRBV6-1 CATPMSASTDTQYF
TRBJ2-7 15 TRBV28 CASSSAGLSSYEQYF
TRBJ2-5 17 TRBV2 CASSPMGLAGEGETQYF
TRBJ2-7 11 TRBV2 CASSDGDEQYF
TRBJ1-3 15 TRBV18 CASSPLTGSGNTIYF
TRBJ2-1 14 TRBV10-3 CAISELGMSNEQFF
TRBJ2-7 11 TRBV29-1 CSVGRFDEQYF
TRBJ1-1 16 TRBV5-5 CASSLVTGRNVTEAFF
TRBJ2-7 15 TRBV10-3 CAISESRTGNDEQYF
TRBJ1-3 12 TRBV18 CASSPPGNTIYF
TRBJ2-1 11 TRBV28 CASIGYNEQFF
TRBJ2-5 15 TRBV7-8 CASSMDRGGQETQYF
TRBJ1-2 16 TRBV7-9 CASSLAPSRPTYGYTF
TRBJ2-7 18 TRBV7-9 CASSFVRSSGGIWGEQYF
TRBJ2-2 16 TRBV30 CAWSVYLAGNTGELFF
TRBJ1-6 14 TRBV10-3 CAISGRTVNSPLHF
TRBJ2-7 15 TRBV28 CASIAGAASAYEQYF
TRBJ2-7 14 TRBV7-9 CASSWGLGGDEQYF
TRBJ2-6 16 TRBV5-1 CASSLARPIGANVLTF
TRBJ2-1 15 TRBV27 CASSLGFSSYNEQFF
TRBJ2-7 14 TRBV7-2 CASSQETSGREQYF
TRBJ1-1 14 TRBV19 CASRTISRNTEAFF
TRBJ2-1 14 TRBV19 CASSIVVGINEQFF
TRBJ2-3 13 TRBV5-1 CASRGGSTDTQYF
TRBJ2-1 11 TRBV27 CASRYSGKQFF
TRBJ1-1 16 TRBV9 CASSAGNRPRGTEAFF
TRBJ1-5 13 TRBV2 CASRAGANQPQHF
TRBJ2-6 15 TRBV5-6 CASSADSAGANVLTF
TRBJ2-1 13 TRBV7-6 CASSGGLNNEQFF
TRBJ2-7 18 TRBV7-9 CASSPQGKQGDRSYEQYF
TRBJ1-4 15 TRBV30 CAWSKYRGRGEKLFF
TRBJ1-4 16 TRBV4-2 CASSQPAGTVNEKLFF
TRBJ1-2 14 TRBV19 CASSISQGEGGYTF
TRBJ1-1 13 TRBV12-5 CLSMGEMNTEAFF
TRBJ2-1 15 TRBV2 CASSEIAGRGSEQFF
TRBJ2-7 15 TRBV30 CAWSKGGSLSYEQYF
TRBJ2-4 16 TRBV4-1 CASSQTSGGAKNIQYF
TRBJ2-1 15 TRBV2 CASSASSFLAAEQFF
TRBJ1-3 15 TRBV5-8 CASSFAASAGNTIYF
TRBJ2-1 15 TRBV7-6 CASSLLAGDYNEQFF
TRBJ2-7 15 TRBV27 CASKLGGQGAYEQYF
TRBJ1-4 16 TRBV18 CASSSRTARPNEKLFF
TRBJ2-7 11 TRBV29-1 CSVDESYEQYF
TRBJ2-3 16 TRBV5-4 CASSLLRTSGTDTQYF
TRBJ2-6 12 TRBV19 CASSTGANVLTF
TRBJ2-7 12 TRBV27 CASIIISYEQYF
TRBJ1-5 12 TRBV5-6 CASSLPYQPQHF
TRBJ1-2 14 TRBV15 CATSRDPGHQSYTF
- 14 TRBV5-1 CASSPGTGTYEQYF
TRBJ1-5 16 TRBV7-8 CASSSTGSVGNQPQHF